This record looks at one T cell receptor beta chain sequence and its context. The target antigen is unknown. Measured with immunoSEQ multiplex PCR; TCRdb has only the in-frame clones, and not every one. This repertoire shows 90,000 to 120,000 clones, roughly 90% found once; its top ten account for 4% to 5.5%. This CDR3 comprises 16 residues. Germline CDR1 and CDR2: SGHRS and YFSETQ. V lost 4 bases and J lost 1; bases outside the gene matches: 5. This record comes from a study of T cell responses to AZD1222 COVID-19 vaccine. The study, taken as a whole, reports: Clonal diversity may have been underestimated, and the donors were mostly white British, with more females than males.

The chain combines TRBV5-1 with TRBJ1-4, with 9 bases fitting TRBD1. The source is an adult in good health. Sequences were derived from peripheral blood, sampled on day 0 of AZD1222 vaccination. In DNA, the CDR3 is TGCGCCAGCAGCCCGACAGGGGGGGGAACTAATGAAAAACTGTTTTTT. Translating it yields CASSPTGGGTNEKLFF.